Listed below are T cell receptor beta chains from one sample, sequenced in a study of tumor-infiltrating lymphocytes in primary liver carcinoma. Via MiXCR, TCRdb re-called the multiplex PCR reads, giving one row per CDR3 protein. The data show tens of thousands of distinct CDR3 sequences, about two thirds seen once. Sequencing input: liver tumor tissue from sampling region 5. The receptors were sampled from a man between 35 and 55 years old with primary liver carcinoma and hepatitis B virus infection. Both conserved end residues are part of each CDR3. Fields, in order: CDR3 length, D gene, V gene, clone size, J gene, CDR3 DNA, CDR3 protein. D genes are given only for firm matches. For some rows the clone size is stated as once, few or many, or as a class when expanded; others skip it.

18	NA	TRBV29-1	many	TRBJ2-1	TGCAGCGTTGAAGATTCGTGGTTAGGCCTTTTCCCTTACAATGAGCAGTTCTTC	CSVEDSWLGLFPYNEQFF
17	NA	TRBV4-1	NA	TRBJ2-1	TGCGCCAGCAGCCAAGCCTCTCTGCAGGAGACCGACAATGAGCAGTTCTTC	CASSQASLQETDNEQFF
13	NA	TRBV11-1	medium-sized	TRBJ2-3	TGTGCCAGCAGCGGACTTGTAAGGGATACGCAGTATTTT	CASSGLVRDTQYF
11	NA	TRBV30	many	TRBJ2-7	TGTGCCTGGGAGAGCTCCTACGAGCAGTACTTC	CAWESSYEQYF
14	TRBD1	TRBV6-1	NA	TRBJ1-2	TGTGCCACTCTCATGACAGGGGTGAACTATGGCTACTCTTTC	CATLMTGVNYGYSF
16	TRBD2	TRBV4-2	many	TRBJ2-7	TGTGCCAGCAGCCAAGACCTATCTAGCGGGGGCTACGAGCAGTACTTC	CASSQDLSSGGYEQYF
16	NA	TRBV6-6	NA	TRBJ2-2	TGTGCCAGCACCATGGGGGGACAGAGGAACACCGGGGAACTGTTTTTT	CASTMGGQRNTGELFF
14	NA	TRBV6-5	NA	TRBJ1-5	TGCGTCAGCAGTTACAGGTCTGACAATCAGCCCCAGCATTTT	CVSSYRSDNQPQHF
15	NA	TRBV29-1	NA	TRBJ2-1	TGCAGAGTGGGGCTTCCTTCCACCTCCTACAACGAGCAGTTCTTC	CRVGLPSTSYNEQFF
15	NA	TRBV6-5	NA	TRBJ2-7	TGTGCCAGCCGCAGGAACCCCGACAAGGGGCACGAGCTGTACTTC	CASRRNPDKGHELYF
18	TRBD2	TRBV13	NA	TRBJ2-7	TGTGCCAGCGGCGCCCCGGGACTAGTGGGCCTTAGCTCCTACGAGCAGTATTTC	CASGAPGLVGLSSYEQYF
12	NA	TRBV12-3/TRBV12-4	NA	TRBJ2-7	TGTGCCAGCAGTGCAGACAGTTACGAGCAGTACTTC	CASSADSYEQYF
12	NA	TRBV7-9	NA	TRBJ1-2	NA	CTNSRELYGCTF
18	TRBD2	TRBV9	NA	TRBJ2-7	TGTGCCAGCAGCGAAGGGACTAGCGGGAGTATTCAGATGAGCGAGCAGTACTTC	CASSEGTSGSIQMSEQYF
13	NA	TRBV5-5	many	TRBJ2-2	TGTGCCAGCAGTATCGGACTTACCGGGGAGCTGTTTTTT	CASSIGLTGELFF
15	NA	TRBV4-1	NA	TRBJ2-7	TGCGCCAACAGCCAAGTTGTGACGCTATCCTACGTGCAGTACTTC	CANSQVVTLSYVQYF
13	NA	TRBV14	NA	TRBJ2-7	TGTGCCAGCAGTCAAGACAGCTTCTACGAGCAGTACTTC	CASSQDSFYEQYF
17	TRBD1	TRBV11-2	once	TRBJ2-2	TGTGCCAGCAACTTTGATCGGGACAGGGTCGGCACTGGGGAGATGTTTTTT	CASNFDRDRVGTGEMFF
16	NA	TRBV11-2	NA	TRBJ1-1	TGCGCTAGTAGCCAAAACTGGGTGGCGTCACTCACTGAAGCTTTCTTT	CASSQNWVASLTEAFF
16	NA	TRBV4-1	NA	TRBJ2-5	TGCACCAGCAGCCAGGGTCCCATACAGGGTCAAGAGACCCAGTACTTC	CTSSQGPIQGQETQYF
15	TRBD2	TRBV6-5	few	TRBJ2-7	TGTGCCAGCAGCCCCTGGAATAGCGGGAGATACGAGCAGTACTTC	CASSPWNSGRYEQYF
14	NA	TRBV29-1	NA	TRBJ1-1	TGCAGCGGCCAAATGGGACATAGGGGCACTGAAGCTTTCTTT	CSGQMGHRGTEAFF
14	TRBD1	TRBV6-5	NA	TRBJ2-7	TGTGCCAGCAGCCGAGGCAGGGGGCGGCACGAGCAGTACTTC	CASSRGRGRHEQYF
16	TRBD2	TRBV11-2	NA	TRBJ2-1	TGTGCCAGCAGCTCGGATATCGGACTAGCCATGAGTGAGCAGTATTTC	CASSSDIGLAMSEQYF
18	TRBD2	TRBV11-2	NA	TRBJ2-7	TGCACCAGCAGCTTATCCGTTGGACTATCGGGAGGGGGGTACGAGCAGTACTTC	CTSSLSVGLSGGGYEQYF
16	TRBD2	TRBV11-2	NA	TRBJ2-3	TGTGGCAGCAGCTTAGAGGGACTAGCGTGGACAGATGTGCAGTATTTT	CGSSLEGLAWTDVQYF
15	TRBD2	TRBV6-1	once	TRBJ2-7	TGTGCCAGCAGTGCCAGGACTAGCGGGAGGAACGAGCAGTACTTC	CASSARTSGRNEQYF
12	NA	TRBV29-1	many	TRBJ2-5	TGCAGCGTTGAAACAGTCGGGGAGACCCAGTACTTC	CSVETVGETQYF
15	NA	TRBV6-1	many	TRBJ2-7	TGTGCCAGCAGTGAAAAGAGTCCAACGACGTACGAGCAGTACTTC	CASSEKSPTTYEQYF
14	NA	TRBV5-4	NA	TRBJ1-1	TGCGCCAGCAGCACGGAACTTCCGAACACTGAAGCTTTCTTT	CASSTELPNTEAFF
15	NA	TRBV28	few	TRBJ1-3	TGTGCCAGCAGTTTCACAGGTCTCTCTGGAAACAGCATATATTTT	CASSFTGLSGNSIYF
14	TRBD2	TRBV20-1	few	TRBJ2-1	TGCAGTGCCCTCAGCGGGAGGGCAAACAATGAGCAGTTCTTC	CSALSGRANNEQFF
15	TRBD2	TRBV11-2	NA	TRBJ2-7	TGTGCCAGCAGCCCAACTAGCGGGATCTCCTACGAGCAGTACTTC	CASSPTSGISYEQYF
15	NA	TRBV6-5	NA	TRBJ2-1	TGTGCCAGCAATTACACGCCACGAGACTACAATGAGCAGTTCTTC	CASNYTPRDYNEQFF
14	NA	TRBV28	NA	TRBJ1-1	TGTGCCAGTCACAGGCGGGGGTTGAACACTGGAGCTTTCTTT	CASHRRGLNTGAFF
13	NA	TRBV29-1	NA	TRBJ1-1	TGCAGCGTTGAAGTCCAACAGAACACTGAAGCTTTATTT	CSVEVQQNTEALF
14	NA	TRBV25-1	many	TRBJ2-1	TGTGCCAGCACTTCGAGGCAGGACGACAATGAGCAGTTCTTC	CASTSRQDDNEQFF
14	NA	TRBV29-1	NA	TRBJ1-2	TGCAGAATTGATGCGAAGGGGACGGGCTATGGCTACACCTTC	CRIDAKGTGYGYTF
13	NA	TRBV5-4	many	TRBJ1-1	TGTGCCAGCAGCTCCCCAGACCGTACTGAAGCTTTCTTT	CASSSPDRTEAFF
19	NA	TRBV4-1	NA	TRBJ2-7	TGCGCCAGCAGCCAAGAGTCAAGGTGGGACGGGACAAGCTCCTACGAGCACTACTTC	CASSQESRWDGTSSYEHYF
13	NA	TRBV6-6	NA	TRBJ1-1	TGTGCCAGCAGCCTCGGACAGTGTACTGAAGCTTTCTTT	CASSLGQCTEAFF
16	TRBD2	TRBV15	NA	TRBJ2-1	TGTGCCACCAGCGGTCGATTGGGGACTACCAACAATGAGCAGTTCTTC	CATSGRLGTTNNEQFF
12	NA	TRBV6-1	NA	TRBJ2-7	TGTGTCAGCAGTAGTCTATTCTACGAACAGTACTTC	CVSSSLFYEQYF
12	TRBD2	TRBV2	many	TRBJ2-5	TGTGCCAGCAGTAGACTAGCGGAGACCCAGTACTTC	CASSRLAETQYF